This T cell receptor (beta chain) was sequenced in a study of graft-versus-host responses after intestinal transplantation. Study-wide background: Isolated intestinal, liver-intestinal, or multivisceral transplants were what recipients had. Among the recipients, all got anti-thymocyte globulin induction and then tacrolimus and steroids for about 3 years. Whole-study findings and limits: The authors found GvH clones in recipient marrow, some appearing first in ileum or blood.

Trimming took 3 bases from V and 3 from J; bases not matched to a gene: 6. Germline V CDR1 and CDR2: ENHRY, SYGVKD. There are 15 residues in the CDR3. Graft tissue was processed to release intraepithelial and lamina propria lymphocytes. In the case of this clone: Its antigen is as yet unknown.

Profiling relied on immunoSEQ multiplex PCR, and the TCRdb table lists in-frame clones only, not all of them. Here the sample spans some 7,100 clones, approximately 81% being singletons. This chain joins TRBV10-3 and TRBJ2-5; 8 bases match TRBD2. The sequences come from ileum tissue, collected about 230 days after intestinal transplant. The clonotype was recovered from a human patient who received an intestinal transplant, so some T cells may come from the graft donor. CDR3 coding DNA: TGTGCCATCAGTGATGGGGCGGGAGGTAAAGAGACCCAGTACTTC. Translated, it gives CAISDGAGGKETQYF.